Following are 17 T cell receptor beta chains from one sample sequenced in a study of graft-versus-host responses after intestinal transplantation. Their cognate antigens are unknown. The repertoire was sequenced with immunoSEQ multiplex PCR; TCRdb's copy has only in-frame clones and lacks some. The table includes about 81,000 clones, about 89% detected once. The sequenced sample was unstimulated CD4+ T cells sorted from spleen or lymph node cells, obtained before intestinal transplant. All receptors derive from a human donor who received an intestinal transplant.

V is TRBV2 and J is TRBJ1-6; 8 bases fit TRBD1. Germline V gives CDR1 SNHLY, CDR2 FYNNEI. There are 14 residues in the CDR3. The junction had 1 base not matched to a gene; V was cut back by 2 bases and J by 7 bases. The CDR3 DNA is TGTGCCAGCAGTGAACGACAGGGGAATTCACCCCTCCACTTT. This gives the protein CASSERQGNSPLHF.

The genes are TRBV4-2 and TRBJ1-1, with TRBD1 matching over 9 bases. CDR1 LGHNA and CDR2 YNFKEQ come from the germline V gene. After removal of 4 bases from V and 5 bases from J, the junction contained 8 bases not matched to a gene. There are 15 residues in the CDR3. The DNA of the CDR3 is TGTGCCAGCAGCCGATACGGGACAGGGCCGACTGAAGCTTTCTTT. Its protein is CASSRYGTGPTEAFF.

This chain uses TRBV2 with TRBJ1-1; D is possibly TRBD1 (6 bases). Trimming took 5 bases from V and 4 from J, leaving 17 bases between them. Per germline, CDR1 SNHLY and CDR2 FYNNEI. The CDR3 consists of 15 residues. CDR3 residues: CASSPPGGQVTEAFF. The CDR3 nucleotides are TGTGCCAGCAGTCCCCCCGGGGGGCAGGTCACTGAAGCTTTCTTT.

The V gene is TRBV7-3, the J gene TRBJ2-7; D is possibly TRBD1 (6 bases). The CDR3 covers 14 residues. Germline V lookup: CDR1 SGHTA, CDR2 FQGTGA. V lost 5 bases and J 6 bases, leaving 17 bases between the germline ends. The chain's CDR3 is CASSLKEGVCEQYF. DNA for the CDR3: TGTGCCAGCAGCCTAAAAGAGGGGGTCTGCGAGCAGTACTTC.

With respect to this clone: This sample includes further DNA sequences coding for the same CDR3. The J gene is TRBJ2-1, the V gene TRBV9; 11 nucleotides align to TRBD2. After removal of 0 bases from V and 4 bases from J, the junction contained 3 bases not matched to a gene. CDR3 length equals 16 residues. Germline V CDR1 and CDR2: SGDLS, YYNGEE. CDR3 DNA: TGTGCCAGCAGCGTAGCCGGGACTAGCGGATACAATGAGCAGTTCTTC. Translation: CASSVAGTSGYNEQFF.

The V and J genes are TRBV5-4 and TRBJ2-5; 7 positions agree with TRBD2. The germline V gene encodes CDR1 SGHNT and CDR2 YYREEE (reference sequence). This CDR3 is built from 15 residues. V dropped 4 bases and J dropped 4; count of bases not matched to a gene: 10. This chain's CDR3 is CASSPSTGGGETQYF. The CDR3 DNA sequence: TGTGCCAGCAGCCCCTCGACGGGGGGAGGAGAGACCCAGTACTTC.

The gene calls are TRBV7-3 and TRBJ1-1; D is undetermined. The germline V gene encodes CDR1 SGHTA and CDR2 FQGTGA. V shed 4 bases and J shed 4 bases, with 4 bases lying between them. The CDR3 contains 11 residues. For the CDR3, the DNA is TGTGCCAGCAGCTCCGGCACTGAAGCTTTCTTT. It is translated as CASSSGTEAFF.

V is TRBV7-2 and J is TRBJ2-3, with 7 bases lining up with TRBD2. V gave up 6 bases and J gave up 1 base; unmatched junction bases: 13. This CDR3 region has 17 residues. CDR1 and CDR2 (germline): SGHTA, FQGNSA. The CDR3 sequence is CASSRARSGERTDTQYF. For the CDR3, the DNA is TGTGCCAGCAGTCGGGCCAGGAGCGGGGAACGCACAGATACGCAGTATTTT.

V and J are TRBV6-1 and TRBJ1-2; D uncertain. Germline V gene lookup returns CDR1 MNHNS and CDR2 SASEGT. The CDR3 has 15 amino acids. The V gene lost 0 bases and the J gene lost 3 bases, with 11 bases spanning the gap. The DNA of the CDR3 is TGTGCCAGCAGTGAAGCACTAGGACGGCACTATGGCTACACCTTC. Protein product: CASSEALGRHYGYTF.

This clone was seen a few times. The chain has TRBV11-2 and TRBJ2-7; 7 nucleotides match TRBD1. The CDR3 has 13 amino acids. Germline CDR1 and CDR2: SGHAT and FQNNGV. The V segment lost 5 bases and the J segment 2 bases; nucleotides outside the gene matches: 3. The CDR3 DNA sequence: TGTGCCAGCAGCCCGGGACAGACCTACGAGCAGTACTTC. Translation gives CASSPGQTYEQYF.

The chain uses TRBV30 and TRBJ1-5; D perhaps matches TRBD1 (6 bases). Per germline, CDR1 GTSNPN and CDR2 SVGIG (reference sequence). The ends were cut back, 2 bases at V and 5 bases at J, with 13 bases in the middle. The CDR3 runs 14 residues. CDR3 region: CAWSIGQLDQPQHF. The DNA of the CDR3 is TGTGCCTGGAGTATCGGACAGCTCGATCAGCCCCAGCATTTT.

This clone has only one observation. This chain links TRBV29-1 with TRBJ2-2; possible D gene TRBD2, 5 bases. The CDR3 runs 15 residues. V lost 0 bases, J lost 7 bases, and 15 bases lay in between. The germline CDR1 and CDR2 sequences are SQVTM and ANQGSEA. The CDR3 is CSVEDLSGGLGELFF. CDR3 nucleotides: TGCAGCGTTGAAGATCTGAGTGGAGGACTCGGGGAGCTGTTTTTT.

V gene TRBV23-1 combines with J gene TRBJ1-5, with D tentatively TRBD1 (6 bases). TRBV23-1 is annotated as an ORF whose role is uncertain. This CDR3 has 18 residues. With 4 bases removed from V and 2 bases from J, the gap between germline ends came to 21 bases. CDR3 in amino acids: CASSPGFSGVLGNQPQHF. The DNA of the CDR3 is TGCGCCAGCAGTCCGGGGTTTTCAGGGGTGCTTGGCAATCAGCCCCAGCATTTT.

A few counts support this clone. The chain carries TRBV6-6 and TRBJ2-7; tentatively, D is TRBD1 (7 bases). Germline loops: CDR1 MNHNY, CDR2 SVGAGI (reference sequence). Trimming cost V 2 bases and J 2 bases, with 10 bases left between them. The CDR3 totals 14 residues. The CDR3 loop reads CASSYAGQPYEQYF. Written as DNA, the CDR3 is TGTGCCAGCAGTTACGCGGGACAGCCCTACGAGCAGTACTTC.

This chain uses TRBV5-4 with TRBJ2-1; TRBD2 aligns across 8 bases. Losses at the gene ends were 0 bases for V and 1 base for J; bases not matched to a gene: 3. The CDR3 extends over 16 amino acids. Germline V gene sequence: CDR1 SGHNT, CDR2 YYREEE (reference sequence). CDR3 bases: TGTGCCAGCAGCTTGGGAGTAGCGGGGTCCTACAATGAGCAGTTCTTC. Its protein product is CASSLGVAGSYNEQFF. Together with reference TRBV5-4 and TRBJ2-1, the CDR3 gives the full variable domain: ETGVTQSPTHLIKTRGQQVTLRCSSQSGHNTVSWYQQALGQGPQFIFQYYREEENGRGNFPPRFSGLQFPNYSSELNVNALELDDSALYLCASSLGVAGSYNEQFFGPGTRLTVL.

The chain uses TRBV19 and TRBJ2-7, with TRBD1 identical over 7 bases. The CDR3 consists of 14 residues. After removal of 11 bases from V and 0 bases from J, the junction contained 10 bases not matched to a gene. Germline CDR1 reads LNHDA; CDR2 reads SQIVND (reference sequence). In nucleotides, the CDR3 is TGTGCCGGAGCAGACTACAGGGGCTCCTACGAGCAGTACTTC. As protein: CAGADYRGSYEQYF. Filled out from reference TRBV19 and TRBJ2-7, the complete variable domain reads DGGITQSPKYLFRKEGQNVTLSCEQNLNHDAMYWYRQDPGQGLRLIYYSQIVNDFQKGDIAEGYSVSREKKESFPLTVTSAQKNPTAFYLCAGADYRGSYEQYFGPGTRLTVT.

The chain joins TRBV6-1 to TRBJ1-4; 10 nucleotides agree with TRBD1. The CDR3 totals 13 residues. Germline V gene sequence: CDR1 MNHNS, CDR2 SASEGT. With 5 bases clipped from V and 10 bases from J, the junction kept 4 bases outside the gene matches. Written as DNA, the CDR3 is TGTGCCAGCAGTAGGGACAGGGGAGGAAAACTGTTTTTT. This translates into CASSRDRGGKLFF.